Presented here are 10 T cell receptor beta chains from one specimen sequenced in a study of T cell changes during pregnancy in multiple sclerosis. Sequenced by immunoSEQ multiplex PCR; TCRdb stores in-frame clones only, minus some. This sample carries approximately 100,000 clones, around 93% of them seen once, and the ten largest clones take around 0.96%. Sample: peripheral blood, taken before pregnancy. The receptors originated from a female donor with multiple sclerosis, enrolled in a pregnancy study.

This clone was detected only once. V gene TRBV5-4 combines with J gene TRBJ1-2, with D possibly being TRBD1 (6 bases). Germline CDR1 and CDR2: SGHNT and YYREEE (reference sequence). The germline V and J ends were trimmed by 1 base and 6 bases, with 10 bases remaining between them. CDR3 size: 13 residues. The CDR3 nucleotides are TGTGCCAGCAGCTTGACAGGGCTTCATGGCTACACCTTC. Translating gives CASSLTGLHGYTF.

V is TRBV13 and J is TRBJ2-7, with 8 nucleotides matching TRBD2. The CDR3 runs to 15 residues. Per germline, CDR1 PRHDT and CDR2 FYEKMQ (reference sequence). Trimming at V came to 2 bases and at J to 3 bases, leaving 6 bases not matched to a gene. CDR3 in DNA: TGTGCCAGCAGCTTATCAGCGGGGGCTCTCTACGAGCAGTACTTC. Protein product: CASSLSAGALYEQYF.

A single count supports this clone. The J gene is TRBJ2-7, the V gene TRBV29-1, with TRBD1 identical over 8 bases. The CDR3 is 15 residues long. Germline lookup yields CDR1 SQVTM and CDR2 ANQGSEA. Losses at the gene ends were 6 bases for V and 4 bases for J; bases not matched to a gene: 14. This chain's CDR3 is CSVMPGTGGLYEQYF. CDR3 DNA sequence: TGCAGCGTCATGCCAGGGACAGGCGGACTTTACGAGCAGTACTTC.

The rearrangement joins TRBV5-1 to TRBJ2-4, with D perhaps TRBD2 (5 bases). Germline lookup yields CDR1 SGHRS and CDR2 YFSETQ. The CDR3 covers 22 residues. The V end was cut by 0 bases, the J end by 0 bases, with 28 bases between. The CDR3 loop reads CASSLAGGSSWARTLAKNIQYF. CDR3 nucleotide sequence: TGCGCCAGCAGCTTGGCCGGAGGCTCCTCGTGGGCTCGGACTCTAGCCAAAAACATTCAGTACTTC.

V usage is TRBV6-6 and J usage is TRBJ1-2, with 9 nucleotides matching TRBD1. The CDR3 consists of 14 residues. Looked up from germline, CDR1 is MNHNY and CDR2 is SVGAGI (reference sequence). V dropped 6 bases and J dropped 3; count of bases not matched to a gene: 5. The CDR3: CASRAQGADYGYTF. The CDR3 nucleotides are TGTGCCAGCAGGGCACAGGGGGCGGACTATGGCTACACCTTC.

The chain has TRBV4-1 and TRBJ2-7; TRBD1 is a possible D gene (5 bases). CDR1 MGHRA and CDR2 YSYEKL come from the germline V gene. V lost 5 bases and J 7 bases, leaving 21 bases between the germline ends. This CDR3 is 15 amino acids long. This chain's CDR3 is CASSSPTGRAVEQYF. The CDR3 nucleotides read TGCGCCAGCAGCTCACCAACGGGCAGGGCTGTGGAGCAGTACTTC.

On this clone: Other DNA sequences from this sample encode an identical CDR3 as well. The chain carries TRBV4-1 and TRBJ1-2; weak D call: TRBD1 (6 bases). Germline V lookup: CDR1 MGHRA, CDR2 YSYEKL. CDR3 size: 14 residues. V was trimmed by 4 bases and J by 3 bases, leaving 12 bases between them. The CDR3 reads CASSPQGLDYGYTF. As DNA, the CDR3 is TGCGCCAGCAGCCCCCAGGGGCTGGACTATGGCTACACCTTC.

The chain combines TRBV6-6 with TRBJ1-4; perhaps TRBD1 as D (5 bases). V was trimmed by 6 bases and J by 7 bases, leaving 21 bases between them. The CDR3 contains 16 residues. The germline V gene encodes CDR1 MNHNY and CDR2 SVGAGI (reference sequence). CDR3 in DNA: TGTGCCAGCAGCGATTCCACAGGACCCGGTGGTGAAAAACTGTTTTTT. This codes for CASSDSTGPGGEKLFF.

In this sample, this clone turned up a few times. The chain links TRBV7-8 to TRBJ1-4; unclear D gene. The CDR3 is 16 amino acids. Trimming removed 1 base at V and 4 bases at J, with 13 bases between. CDR1 and CDR2 (germline): SGHVS, FQNEAQ. CDR3 loop: CASSLGRGSGNEKLFF. The CDR3 nucleotides are TGTGCCAGCAGCTTAGGTCGCGGCAGCGGTAATGAAAAACTGTTTTTT.

The chain's CDR3 is CASSESIWATDTQYF. CDR3 sequence (DNA): TGCGCCAGCAGTGAGTCGATATGGGCCACAGATACGCAGTATTTT. The rearrangement links TRBV10-2 to TRBJ2-3; D uncertain. Germline CDR1 is WSHSY and CDR2 is SAAADI. The V and J ends lost 0 bases and 2 bases respectively, with 9 bases between them. CDR3 length: 15 residues.